The 21 T cell receptor beta chains presented below share a single source sample, sequenced in a study of regulatory T cells in long-lasting Graves disease. Indicated time point: persistent/refractory GD, antithyroid drugs over 5 years with positive TRAb. Isolated PBMC RNA provided the starting material for the TCR library. Arm-PCR of CDR3 regions with iRepertoire HTBI primers generated TCR beta libraries. TCRdb passed the multiplex PCR reads through MiXCR, listing each CDR3 protein once. The table has a few hundred thousand distinct CDR3 sequences, around 20% seen once. The starting material was peripheral blood mononuclear cells (PBMCs), obtained when the disease was refractory, from a patient treated with antithyroid drugs. The source is a female donor with Graves disease.

The chain combines TRBV19 with TRBJ2-5, with a possible D match to TRBD1 (7 bases). The germline V gene has CDR1 LNHDA and CDR2 SQIVND (reference sequence). The ends were cut back, 3 bases at V and 11 bases at J, with 16 bases in the middle. This CDR3 has 13 amino acids. The chain's CDR3 is CASSMGGQREQYF. The CDR3 coding sequence is TGTGCCAGTAGTATGGGGGGACAGCGAGAGCAGTACTTC. Supplemented by reference TRBV19 and TRBJ2-5, the full variable domain reads DGGITQSPKYLFRKEGQNVTLSCEQNLNHDAMYWYRQDPGQGLRLIYYSQIVNDFQKGDIAEGYSVSREKKESFPLTVTSAQKNPTAFYLCASSMGGQREQYFGPGTRLLVL.

This clonotype was recorded many times. The chain's CDR3 is CSVERLAGALQETQYF. The CDR3 coding sequence is TGCAGCGTTGAAAGACTAGCGGGAGCCCTCCAAGAGACCCAGTACTTC. The chain employs TRBV29-1 and TRBJ2-5; 12 nucleotides line up with TRBD2. Germline V gene data show CDR1 as SQVTM and CDR2 as ANQGSEA. J gave up 1 base and V 2 bases, and 5 bases lay outside the gene matches. The CDR3 extends over 16 amino acids.

This clonotype was recorded a few times. The chain has TRBV6-9 and TRBJ2-5; TRBD2 matches 7 bases. The germline CDR1 and CDR2 sequences are MNHGY and SVAAGI. After removal of 4 bases from V and 0 bases from J, the junction contained 8 bases not matched to a gene. CDR3 length equals 16 residues. Here the CDR3 reads CASSLPSGRDQETQYF. The CDR3 coding sequence is TGTGCCAGCAGTTTACCTAGCGGAAGGGACCAAGAGACCCAGTACTTC.

This clonotype was counted many times. The rearrangement uses TRBV15 and TRBJ2-5, with 8 bases that match TRBD2. With V trimmed by 0 bases and J by 1 base, 13 bases remained unmatched. Germline CDR1 LNHNV, CDR2 YYDKDF (reference sequence). The CDR3 sequence is 19 residues long. The CDR3 spells CATSRDRGSLAVGQETQYF. As DNA, the CDR3 is TGTGCCACCAGCAGAGATCGGGGGTCACTAGCGGTGGGCCAAGAGACCCAGTACTTC.

Concerning this clonotype itself: Given a far larger clone just one base away, this is likely a sequencing read error. The conserved final phenylalanine or tryptophan is absent from the CDR3, which likely points to a read error. The V and J genes are TRBV2 and TRBJ1-1; D is perhaps TRBD1 (6 bases). The CDR3 is 15 residues long. V was clipped by 3 bases and J by 1 base, with 12 bases between them. The germline CDR1 and CDR2 sequences are SNHLY and FYNNEI. CDR3 residues: CASSDGDTKNTEAFL. The CDR3 DNA reads TGTGCCAGCAGTGATGGGGACACCAAGAACACTGAAGCTTTCCTT.

This clonotype was counted between two and nine times. At one boundary the junction diverges from the germline segment, which might be a read error. The chain is built from TRBV28 and TRBJ2-5, with 8 bases identical to TRBD1. Germline-derived CDR1 and CDR2 are MDHEN and SYDVKM. The CDR3 extends over 18 amino acids. CDR3 sequence (DNA): TGTGCCAGCTCTGGACAGGGAAACCCGATTAACCGACAAGAGGCCCAGTACTTC. Translating it yields CASSGQGNPINRQEAQYF.

This clonotype showed up just a few times. This CDR3 is CASSLAQRNEQFF. CDR3 nucleotides: TGTGCCAGCAGCTTGGCCCAGAGGAATGAGCAGTTCTTC. The chain has TRBV7-6 and TRBJ2-1; no firm D call. The V gene lost 3 bases and the J gene lost 7 bases, with 10 bases spanning the gap. CDR1 SGHVS and CDR2 FNYEAQ come from the germline V gene. The CDR3 has 13 residues.

The sample holds many counts of this clonotype. The chain recombines TRBV2 with TRBJ2-2, with 9 positions matching TRBD1. The germline CDR1 and CDR2 sequences are SNHLY and FYNNEI. This CDR3 has 21 amino acids. The J segment lost 0 bases and the V segment lost 2 bases, leaving 16 bases of the junction unmatched. CDR3 sequence (DNA): TGTGCCAGCAGTGAATGGCGACAGGGGGGGAAGAGAACCGCGAACACCGGGGAGCTGTTTTTT. It translates to CASSEWRQGGKRTANTGELFF.

This clonotype was picked up many times. The V gene is TRBV20-1, the J gene TRBJ2-7, with 7 bases lining up with TRBD2. This CDR3 has 12 residues. J was trimmed by 9 bases and V by 2 bases; bases with no gene match: 7. Germline V gives CDR1 DFQATT, CDR2 SNEGSKA (reference sequence). CDR3 bases: TGCAGTGCTAGAAACCCTAGCGGATGGCAGTACTTC. This gives the protein CSARNPSGWQYF.

This clonotype was seen a few times. The CDR3 nucleotides read TGCAGCGTTGAAATCGACAGGAGGAGCTCCTACGAGCAGTACTTC. Translating it yields CSVEIDRRSSYEQYF. The chain joins TRBV29-1 to TRBJ2-7; D may be TRBD1 (6 bases). Deletions cut 2 bases from V and 0 bases from J, with 14 bases between. Germline CDR1 is SQVTM and CDR2 is ANQGSEA. The CDR3 totals 15 residues.

This clonotype was observed at least ten times. The V and J genes are TRBV6-1 and TRBJ1-4; 9 nucleotides agree with TRBD1. This CDR3 has 16 amino acids. The germline CDR1 and CDR2 sequences are MNHNS and SASEGT. V lost 6 bases, J lost 5 bases, and 10 bases stayed unmatched. The CDR3 sequence: CASSRDRALGNEKLFF. The CDR3 DNA reads as TGTGCCAGCAGCCGGGACAGGGCCCTTGGGAATGAAAAACTGTTTTTT.

This clonotype was observed many times. The chain recombines TRBV7-9 with TRBJ2-7; 11 bases agree with TRBD2. Germline V gene lookup returns CDR1 SEHNR and CDR2 FQNEAQ (reference sequence). CDR3 length equals 14 residues. V lost 5 bases and J lost 5; bases outside the gene matches: 5. This chain's CDR3 is CASSRASGRNEQYF. For the CDR3, the DNA is TGTGCCAGCAGCAGAGCTAGCGGGAGGAACGAGCAGTACTTC. Looking up the rest from reference TRBV7-9 and TRBJ2-7 gives the full variable domain: DTGVSQNPRHKITKRGQNVTFRCDPISEHNRLYWYRQTLGQGPEFLTYFQNEAQLEKSRLLSDRFSAERPKGSFSTLEIQRTEQGDSAMYLCASSRASGRNEQYFGPGTRLTVT.

This clonotype was seen repeatedly, ten times or more. J is TRBJ2-7 and V is TRBV28; D assignment may be TRBD1 or TRBD2 (5 bases each). Germline V gene data show CDR1 as MDHEN and CDR2 as SYDVKM. V shed 5 bases and J shed 2 bases, with 16 bases lying between them. The CDR3 is made up of 15 amino acids. DNA of the CDR3: TGTGCCAGCAGTGCGCAGCCCCGGGGCCCCTACGAGCAGTACTTC. Protein: CASSAQPRGPYEQYF.

A few counts support this clonotype. The chain uses TRBV3-1 and TRBJ1-1, with 9 bases identical to TRBD1. Trimming cost V 2 bases and J 10 bases; bases outside gene matches: 8. Germline V gives CDR1 LGHDT, CDR2 YNNKEL (reference sequence). The CDR3 is made up of 14 amino acids. CDR3 coding DNA: TGTGCCAGCAGCCAACACGACAGGGGGGTGGGAGCTTTCTTT. Translated: CASSQHDRGVGAFF. Full variable domain (rest looked up from reference TRBV3-1 and TRBJ1-1): DTAVSQTPKYLVTQMGNDKSIKCEQNLGHDTMYWYKQDSKKFLKIMFSYNNKELIINETVPNRFSPKSPDKAHLNLHINSLELGDSAVYFCASSQHDRGVGAFFGQGTRLTVV.

The V and J genes are TRBV29-1 and TRBJ2-1; no clear D. This CDR3 has 13 amino acids. V lost 3 bases to trimming and J lost 1 base, with 7 bases between them. CDR1 is SQVTM and CDR2 is ANQGSEA in the germline V gene. The CDR3 loop is CSVDSLSYNEQFF. The DNA for the CDR3 is TGCAGCGTTGATAGTCTATCCTACAATGAGCAGTTCTTC.

The count of this clonotype is one. A much larger clone is a single base away; this may be a read error. The chain combines TRBV28 with TRBJ1-5, with D tentatively TRBD1 (6 bases). Deletions cut 4 bases from V and 0 bases from J, with 22 bases between. The CDR3 covers 19 residues. Germline V lookup: CDR1 MDHEN, CDR2 SYDVKM. The CDR3 protein is CASSSLDSRVDYSNQPQHF. CDR3 nucleotide sequence: TGTGCCAGCAGTTCCTTGGACAGTCGGGTGGACTATAGCAATCAGCCCCAGCATTTT.

This rearrangement joins TRBV20-1 to TRBJ1-3, with D perhaps TRBD1 (6 bases). The ends were cut back, 4 bases at V and 0 bases at J, with 10 bases in the middle. The CDR3 runs 14 residues. CDR1 and CDR2 (germline): DFQATT, SNEGSKA (reference sequence). Written as DNA, the CDR3 is TGCAGTGCTACAGGGGCTACCTCTGGAAACACCATATATTTT. Residues: CSATGATSGNTIYF.

This clonotype has just a few counts. The rearrangement links TRBV28 to TRBJ2-3; the D is unclear. Germline CDR1 and CDR2: MDHEN and SYDVKM. The CDR3 is 14 amino acids. The V gene lost 5 bases and the J gene lost 3 bases, with 12 bases spanning the gap. CDR3 nucleotide sequence: TGTGCCAGCAGTGTCAGAGCACCGACAGATACGCAGTATTTT. Translating it yields CASSVRAPTDTQYF.

A single count supports this clonotype. This chain links TRBV7-3 with TRBJ1-3; no clear D. The CDR3 covers 14 residues. CDR1 and CDR2 (germline): SGHTA, FQGTGA. V lost 5 bases and J lost 2, with 10 bases in between. The CDR3 loop reads CASSPWGTGNTIYF. Written as DNA, the CDR3 is TGTGCCAGCAGCCCCTGGGGTACTGGAAACACCATATATTTT.

This clonotype was detected many times. The J gene is TRBJ1-1, the V gene TRBV3-1, with D uncertain. Trimming cost V 5 bases and J 8 bases, with 18 bases left between them. The CDR3 sequence is 14 residues long. Germline V gene sequence: CDR1 LGHDT, CDR2 YNNKEL (reference sequence). The DNA for the CDR3 is TGTGCCAGCAGCGCTGGCGAGTATGGAGGAGAAGCTTTCTTT. Translating gives CASSAGEYGGEAFF.

This clonotype occurred a few times. The chain combines TRBV27 with TRBJ2-2; 8 bases agree with TRBD2. Germline lookup yields CDR1 MNHEY and CDR2 SMNVEV (reference sequence). This CDR3 spans 17 amino acids. The junction had 11 bases not matched to a gene; V was cut back by 7 bases and J by 1 base. The CDR3 nucleotides read TGTGCCAGCACCCCGTCCGGACTAGCAGTGAACACCGGGGAGCTGTTTTTT. Residues: CASTPSGLAVNTGELFF.